The 23 T cell receptor beta chains below were found in one sample sequenced in a study of blood T cells in healthy people across ages. It was with a sample-barcoded 5' primer and a J-beta primer mix that a second PCR of roughly 7 to 12 cycles was run. Each CDR3 protein is one row after TCRdb ran MiXCR on the 5' RACE reads. The sample lists some 1,500,000 distinct CDR3 sequences, roughly 43% occurring once. The sequenced material came from blood. The receptor source for this set is a woman younger than 35 in good health.

The chain couples TRBV2 to TRBJ1-2; D is undetermined. Trimming took off 4 bases at V and 0 bases at J, with 6 bases between the two ends. Germline assignment: CDR1 SNHLY and CDR2 FYNNEI. This CDR3 comprises 13 residues. DNA of the CDR3: TGTGCCAGCAGTGCCAGCTCTAACTATGGCTACACCTTC. This codes for CASSASSNYGYTF.

Regarding this clonotype: Sequence at one end of the junction differs from germline and may be a read error. The genes are TRBV11-2 and TRBJ2-7, with D perhaps TRBD1 or TRBD2 (5 bases each). This CDR3 comprises 17 residues. Germline-derived CDR1 and CDR2 are SGHAT and FQNNGV. CDR3 sequence: CASNLRPRDGDSYEQYF. DNA of the CDR3: TGTGCCAGCAACTTACGACCGAGGGACGGTGACTCCTACGAGCAGTACTTC.

This clonotype was observed a handful of times. The chain joins TRBV7-9 to TRBJ2-5; 12 bases fit TRBD2. J gave up 11 bases and V 5 bases, and 12 bases lay outside the gene matches. Germline CDR1 is SEHNR and CDR2 is FQNEAQ (reference sequence). The CDR3 is 15 amino acids. CDR3 in DNA: TGTGCCAGCAGCGACCTAGCGGGGGGGCTCAATGAGCAGTACTTC. It codes for CASSDLAGGLNEQYF.

This clonotype was recorded many times. A read error may produce the germline difference seen at one junction end. The chain links TRBV12-3 or TRBV12-4 to TRBJ2-7; TRBD2 matches at 10 bases. The CDR3 consists of 14 residues. CDR3 in DNA: TGTGCCAGCAGCTTAGCGGGGGGCCTATACGAGCAGTACTTC. Translation: CASSLAGGLYEQYF.

This clonotype was seen a few times. The chain recombines TRBV11-2 with TRBJ2-1; D ambiguous. The CDR3 contains 15 residues. V was pared by 5 bases and J by 3 bases, with 14 bases between. The germline gives CDR1 SGHAT, CDR2 FQNNGV. CDR3 nucleotide sequence: TGTGCCAGCAGCCCCTCTTATAGGGACTACAATGAGCAGTTCTTC. Its protein is CASSPSYRDYNEQFF.

Here the CDR3 reads CASSLSGTGAEAFF. CDR3 DNA sequence: TGTGCCAGCAGTTTATCCGGGACAGGGGCTGAAGCTTTCTTT. V and J are TRBV27 and TRBJ1-1, with 10 bases identical to TRBD1. The junction had 1 base not matched to a gene; V was cut back by 0 bases and J by 6 bases. Germline V lookup: CDR1 MNHEY, CDR2 SMNVEV (reference sequence). The CDR3 extends over 14 amino acids.

This clonotype turned up a few times. This sequence joins TRBV2 and TRBJ1-1; D call uncertain. The CDR3 length is 11 residues. V was shortened by 7 bases and J by 7 bases, with 10 bases between the two germline ends. CDR1 is SNHLY and CDR2 is FYNNEI in the germline V gene. The CDR3, as DNA: TGTGCCAGCACCCCCCTCAGTGAAGCTTTCTTT. Its protein product is CASTPLSEAFF.

This clonotype came up a few times. V gene TRBV7-2 combines with J gene TRBJ1-4, with a tentative D call TRBD1 (5 bases). From germline, CDR1 is SGHTA and CDR2 FQGNSA. The CDR3 covers 18 residues. V lost 1 base and J lost 8, with 23 bases in between. The chain's CDR3 is CASSLVRMSWDPPEKLFF. CDR3 DNA sequence: TGTGCCAGCAGCTTAGTTCGTATGAGTTGGGACCCCCCGGAAAAACTGTTTTTT.

The V and J genes are TRBV28 and TRBJ2-5; TRBD2 aligns across 8 bases. The ends lost 5 bases at V and 5 bases at J; junction bases unmatched: 16. Germline V gives CDR1 MDHEN, CDR2 SYDVKM. The CDR3 sequence is 17 residues long. DNA of the CDR3: TGTGCCAGCAGTCCAACCCCCCGGCGGGGGGTTCTTGAGACCCAGTACTTC. Translating gives CASSPTPRRGVLETQYF.

This clonotype has just a few counts. The chain joins TRBV6-2 or TRBV6-3 to TRBJ2-7, with 8 bases aligning to TRBD1. Germline CDR1 reads MNHEY; CDR2 reads SVGEGT. The junction had 7 bases not matched to a gene; V was cut back by 6 bases and J by 3 bases. The CDR3 length is 14 residues. CDR3 sequence (DNA): TGTGCCAGCAGGGGGCCGGGACAGGACTACGAGCAGTACTTC. It encodes CASRGPGQDYEQYF.

The rearrangement joins TRBV2 to TRBJ2-7; 7 bases are a match to TRBD2. Germline CDR1 SNHLY, CDR2 FYNNEI. The CDR3 is made up of 14 amino acids. V lost 7 bases to trimming and J lost 2 bases; unmatched junction nucleotides: 8. The CDR3: CASNLLAPTYEQYF. CDR3 DNA: TGTGCCAGCAACCTACTAGCGCCGACCTACGAGCAGTACTTC.

This clonotype was counted only a few times. The genes are TRBV20-1 and TRBJ1-5, with a weak D call TRBD1 (5 bases). This CDR3 is 16 amino acids long. Germline V gives CDR1 DFQATT, CDR2 SNEGSKA (reference sequence). The germline V and J ends were trimmed by 3 bases and 4 bases, with 19 bases remaining between them. Written as DNA, the CDR3 is TGCAGTGCTAGGAACTCGGGACTGAGACTTAATCAGCCCCAGCATTTT. Translation gives CSARNSGLRLNQPQHF.

V and J are TRBV27 and TRBJ2-5, with 9 bases lining up with TRBD1. Looked up from germline, CDR1 is MNHEY and CDR2 is SMNVEV (reference sequence). V lost 5 bases to trimming and J lost 0 bases; unmatched junction nucleotides: 7. The CDR3 sequence is 16 residues long. The CDR3, as DNA: TGTGCCAGCAGTCCCCGACAGGGGGGGTACCAAGAGACCCAGTACTTC. This codes for CASSPRQGGYQETQYF.

The chain recombines TRBV29-1 with TRBJ2-7; D assignment may be TRBD1 or TRBD2 (5 bases each). CDR1 and CDR2 from the germline V gene are SQVTM and ANQGSEA. The V gene lost 2 bases and the J gene lost 6 bases, with 17 bases spanning the gap. The CDR3 spans 14 residues. For the CDR3, the DNA is TGCAGCGTTGAATATCGGGACCCTTCGGGCGAGCAGTACTTC. Residues: CSVEYRDPSGEQYF.

The chain combines TRBV6-6 with TRBJ2-5; TRBD2 matches at 14 bases. Trimming removed 6 bases from V and 5 bases from J; junction bases left unmatched: 11. Germline-derived CDR1 and CDR2 are MNHNY and SVGAGI (reference sequence). CDR3 size: 17 residues. CDR3 sequence reads: CASRNDRGTSGSETQYF. CDR3 coding DNA: TGTGCCAGCAGAAACGATCGCGGGACTAGCGGGAGTGAGACCCAGTACTTC.

V gene TRBV3-1 combines with J gene TRBJ2-5; TRBD1 might be the D (6 bases). Germline CDR1 LGHDT, CDR2 YNNKEL (reference sequence). The V end was cut by 6 bases, the J end by 0 bases, with 11 bases between. The CDR3 runs 14 residues. The CDR3 nucleotides are TGTGCCAGCAGTGAACAGGGCCACCAAGAGACCCAGTACTTC. Its protein product is CASSEQGHQETQYF.

This clonotype came up a few times. This chain connects TRBV4-3 to TRBJ2-7; D is unclear. Per the germline V gene, CDR1 is LGHNA and CDR2 is YSLEER. With 2 bases removed from V and 7 bases from J, the gap between germline ends came to 12 bases. The CDR3 spans 13 residues. The CDR3 spells CASSQFEASEQYF. DNA of the CDR3: TGCGCCAGCAGCCAATTCGAAGCGTCAGAGCAGTACTTC.

The chain uses TRBV27 and TRBJ2-1, with 8 bases lining up with TRBD2. There are 16 residues in the CDR3. Germline CDR1 reads MNHEY; CDR2 reads SMNVEV (reference sequence). The J segment lost 12 bases and the V segment lost 5 bases, leaving 18 bases of the junction unmatched. The DNA for the CDR3 is TGTGCCAGCAGTGACGGGGGGGGGACCACCTTTCGTCGGCAGTTCTTC. Its translation: CASSDGGGTTFRRQFF.

The chain combines TRBV20-1 with TRBJ1-2, with D maybe TRBD1 (6 bases). The CDR3 runs 16 residues. Trimming removed 1 base at V and 8 bases at J, with 23 bases between. Germline CDR1 DFQATT, CDR2 SNEGSKA (reference sequence). In DNA, the CDR3 is TGCAGTGCTAGAGCTACTCTGGACAGCCCCACAAGGGGCTACACCTTC. As protein: CSARATLDSPTRGYTF.

A single count supports this clonotype. V gene TRBV27 combines with J gene TRBJ2-2; D unresolved. The CDR3 runs to 13 residues. The V and J ends lost 3 bases and 7 bases respectively, with 9 bases between them. Germline V CDR1 and CDR2: MNHEY, SMNVEV (reference sequence). The CDR3 region has the DNA TGTGCCAGCAGTTTTCCTCCGCTCGGGGAGCTGTTTTTT. Its protein product is CASSFPPLGELFF.

The rearrangement uses TRBV5-1 and TRBJ2-7; 8 nucleotides match TRBD1. The J call is in doubt because the DNA end fits TRBJ2-5 better. The CDR3 has 16 amino acids. Germline CDR1 and CDR2: SGHRS and YFSETQ. This CDR3 is CASSWAGTGGWETQYF. The CDR3 nucleotides are TGCGCCAGCAGCTGGGCCGGGACAGGAGGTTGGGAGACCCAGTACTTC.

This clonotype has only a few counts. The rearrangement uses TRBV6-2 or TRBV6-3 and TRBJ2-3; tentatively, D is TRBD2 (6 bases). V dropped 5 bases and J dropped 0 bases, with 12 bases sitting between them. Germline CDR1 and CDR2: MNHEY and SVGEGT. CDR3 size: 15 residues. The CDR3: CASSRLRGSTDTQYF. In DNA, the CDR3 is TGTGCCAGCAGTCGGCTGCGGGGAAGCACAGATACGCAGTATTTT.

This clonotype was detected a few times. The chain employs TRBV5-8 and TRBJ2-3; D not certain. V was shortened by 6 bases and J by 6 bases, with 23 bases between the two germline ends. Per the germline V gene, CDR1 is SGHTS and CDR2 is YDEGEE. CDR3 size: 16 residues. CDR3 region: CASIWLPRRDTDTQYF. The CDR3 nucleotides are TGTGCCAGCATCTGGCTCCCGAGGAGAGATACGGATACGCAGTATTTT.